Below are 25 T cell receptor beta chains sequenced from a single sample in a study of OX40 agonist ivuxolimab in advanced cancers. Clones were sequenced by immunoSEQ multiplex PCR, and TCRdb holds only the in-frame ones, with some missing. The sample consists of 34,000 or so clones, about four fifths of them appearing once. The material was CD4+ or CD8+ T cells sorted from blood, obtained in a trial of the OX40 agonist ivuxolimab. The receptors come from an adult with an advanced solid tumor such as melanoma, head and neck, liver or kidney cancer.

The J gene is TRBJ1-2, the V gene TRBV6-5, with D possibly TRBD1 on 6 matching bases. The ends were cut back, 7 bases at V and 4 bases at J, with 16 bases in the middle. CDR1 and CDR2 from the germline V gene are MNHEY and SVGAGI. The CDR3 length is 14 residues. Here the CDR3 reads CASTDLGGRYGYTF. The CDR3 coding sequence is TGTGCCAGCACTGACCTGGGGGGCCGCTATGGCTACACCTTC.

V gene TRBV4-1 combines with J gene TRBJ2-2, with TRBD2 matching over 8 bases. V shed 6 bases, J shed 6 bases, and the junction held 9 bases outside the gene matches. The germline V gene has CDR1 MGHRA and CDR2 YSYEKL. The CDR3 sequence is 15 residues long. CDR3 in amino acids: CASRLAAGGPGELFF. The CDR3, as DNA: TGCGCCAGCAGACTAGCGGCCGGAGGCCCCGGGGAGCTGTTTTTT.

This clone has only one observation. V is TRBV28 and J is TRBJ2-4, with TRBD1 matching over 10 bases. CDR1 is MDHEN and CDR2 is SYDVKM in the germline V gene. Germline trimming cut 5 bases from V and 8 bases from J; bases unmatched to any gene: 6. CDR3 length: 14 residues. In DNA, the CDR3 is TGTGCCAGCAGTACCCCCGGACAGGGGGACATTCAGTACTTC. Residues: CASSTPGQGDIQYF.

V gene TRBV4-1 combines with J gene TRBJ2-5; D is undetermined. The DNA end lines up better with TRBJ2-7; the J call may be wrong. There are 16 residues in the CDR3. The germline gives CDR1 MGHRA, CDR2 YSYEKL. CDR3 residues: CASSQEGTEPAYEQYF. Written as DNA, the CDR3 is TGCGCCAGCAGCCAAGAGGGAACGGAACCGGCCTACGAGCAGTACTTC.

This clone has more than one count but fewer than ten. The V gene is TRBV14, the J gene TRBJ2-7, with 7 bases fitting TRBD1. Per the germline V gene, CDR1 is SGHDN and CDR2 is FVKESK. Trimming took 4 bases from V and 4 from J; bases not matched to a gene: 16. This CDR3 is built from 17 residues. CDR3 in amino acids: CASSPFKLWDRKYEQYF. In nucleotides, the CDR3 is TGTGCCAGCAGCCCCTTTAAATTATGGGACAGAAAATACGAGCAGTACTTC.

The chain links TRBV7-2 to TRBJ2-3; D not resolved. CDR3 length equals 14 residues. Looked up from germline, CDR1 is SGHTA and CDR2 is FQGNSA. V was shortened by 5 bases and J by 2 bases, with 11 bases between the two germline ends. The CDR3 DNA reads TGTGCCAGCAGCCCCCGCTGGGCCACAGATACGCAGTATTTT. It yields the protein CASSPRWATDTQYF.

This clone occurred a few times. Written as DNA, the CDR3 is TGCGCCAGCAGTGGCCCTGCGACTAGCGGGGGGAACACCGGGGAGCTGTTTTTT. Its protein product is CASSGPATSGGNTGELFF. V and J are TRBV10-1 and TRBJ2-2, with TRBD2 identical over 12 bases. This CDR3 contains 18 residues. Trimming at V came to 4 bases and at J to 1 base, leaving 7 bases not matched to a gene. Germline values: CDR1 WNHNN, CDR2 SYGVQD (reference sequence).

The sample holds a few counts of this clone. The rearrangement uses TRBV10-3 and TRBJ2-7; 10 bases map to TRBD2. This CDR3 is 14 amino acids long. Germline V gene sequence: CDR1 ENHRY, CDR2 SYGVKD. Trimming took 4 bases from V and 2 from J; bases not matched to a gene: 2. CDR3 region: CAISATSGTYEQYF. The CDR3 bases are TGTGCCATCAGTGCTACTAGCGGGACCTACGAGCAGTACTTC.

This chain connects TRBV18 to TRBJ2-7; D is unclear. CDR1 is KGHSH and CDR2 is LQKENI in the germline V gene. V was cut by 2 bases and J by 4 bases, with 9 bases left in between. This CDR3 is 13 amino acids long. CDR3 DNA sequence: TGTGCCAGCTCACCAGTGGACGGATACGAGCAGTACTTC. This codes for CASSPVDGYEQYF. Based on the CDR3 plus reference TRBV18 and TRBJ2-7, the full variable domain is NAGVMQNPRHLVRRRGQEARLRCSPMKGHSHVYWYRQLPEEGLKFMVYLQKENIIDESGMPKERFSAEFPKEGPSILRIQQVVRGDSAAYFCASSPVDGYEQYFGPGTRLTVT.

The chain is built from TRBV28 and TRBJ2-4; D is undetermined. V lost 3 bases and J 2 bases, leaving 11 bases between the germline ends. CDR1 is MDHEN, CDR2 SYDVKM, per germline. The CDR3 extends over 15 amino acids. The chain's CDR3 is CASSFTQPTKNIQYF. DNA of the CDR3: TGTGCCAGCAGTTTTACGCAGCCCACCAAAAACATTCAGTACTTC. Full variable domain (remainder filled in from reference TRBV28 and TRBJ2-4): DVKVTQSSRYLVKRTGEKVFLECVQDMDHENMFWYRQDPGLGLRLIYFSYDVKMKEKGDIPEGYSVSREKKERFSLILESASTNQTSMYLCASSFTQPTKNIQYFGAGTRLSVL.

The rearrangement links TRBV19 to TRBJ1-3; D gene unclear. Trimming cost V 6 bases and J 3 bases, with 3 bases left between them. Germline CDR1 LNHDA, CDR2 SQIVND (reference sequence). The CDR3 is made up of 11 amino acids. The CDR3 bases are TGTGCCAGTAGGGATGGAAACACCATATATTTT. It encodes CASRDGNTIYF.

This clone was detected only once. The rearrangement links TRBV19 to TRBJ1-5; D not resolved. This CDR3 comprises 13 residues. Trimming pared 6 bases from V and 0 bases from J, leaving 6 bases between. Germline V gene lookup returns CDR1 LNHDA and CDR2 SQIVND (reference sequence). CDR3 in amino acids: CASSSNSNQPQHF. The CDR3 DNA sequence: TGTGCCAGTAGCAGCAATAGCAATCAGCCCCAGCATTTT.

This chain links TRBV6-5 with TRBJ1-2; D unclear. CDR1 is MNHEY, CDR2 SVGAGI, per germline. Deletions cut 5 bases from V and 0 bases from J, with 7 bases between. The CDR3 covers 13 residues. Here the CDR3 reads CASSTSPNYGYTF. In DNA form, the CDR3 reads TGTGCCAGCAGTACTAGTCCTAACTATGGCTACACCTTC.

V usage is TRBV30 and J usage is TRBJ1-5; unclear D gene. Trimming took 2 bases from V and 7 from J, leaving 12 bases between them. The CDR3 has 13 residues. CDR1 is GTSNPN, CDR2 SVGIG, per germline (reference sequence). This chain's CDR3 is CAWSKGRGQPQHF. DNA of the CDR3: TGTGCCTGGAGTAAAGGGCGGGGACAGCCCCAGCATTTT.

CDR3 in amino acids: CASTSSKSINEQFF. CDR3 sequence (DNA): TGTGCCAGCACCTCCAGCAAATCCATAAATGAGCAGTTCTTC. The rearrangement joins TRBV5-4 to TRBJ2-1, with no clear D. The CDR3 has 14 residues. Germline V lookup: CDR1 SGHNT, CDR2 YYREEE (reference sequence). V was clipped by 6 bases and J by 7 bases, with 17 bases between them.

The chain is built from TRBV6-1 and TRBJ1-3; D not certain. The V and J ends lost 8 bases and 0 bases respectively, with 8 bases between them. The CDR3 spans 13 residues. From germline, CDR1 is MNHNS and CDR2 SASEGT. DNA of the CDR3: TGTGCCAGCGAGGCCTCCTCTGGAAACACCATATATTTT. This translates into CASEASSGNTIYF.

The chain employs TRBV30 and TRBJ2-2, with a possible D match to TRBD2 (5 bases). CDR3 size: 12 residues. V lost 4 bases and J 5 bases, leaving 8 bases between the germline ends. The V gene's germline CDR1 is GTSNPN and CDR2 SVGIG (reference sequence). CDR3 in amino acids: CAWTRDTGELFF. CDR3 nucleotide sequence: TGTGCCTGGACACGGGATACCGGGGAGCTGTTTTTT.

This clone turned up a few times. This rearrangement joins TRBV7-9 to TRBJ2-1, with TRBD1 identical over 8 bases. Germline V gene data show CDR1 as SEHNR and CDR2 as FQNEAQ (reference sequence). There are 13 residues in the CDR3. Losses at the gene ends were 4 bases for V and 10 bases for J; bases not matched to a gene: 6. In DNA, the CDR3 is TGTGCCAGCAGCTGGGGAAACAGGGGGGAGCAGTTCTTC. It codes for CASSWGNRGEQFF.

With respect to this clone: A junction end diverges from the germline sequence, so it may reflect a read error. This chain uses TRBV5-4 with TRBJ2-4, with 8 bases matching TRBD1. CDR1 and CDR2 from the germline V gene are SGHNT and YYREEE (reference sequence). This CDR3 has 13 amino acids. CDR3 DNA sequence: TGTGCCAGCAGCCGAGGACAGGGACATCGGGTGCACTTC. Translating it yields CASSRGQGHRVHF.

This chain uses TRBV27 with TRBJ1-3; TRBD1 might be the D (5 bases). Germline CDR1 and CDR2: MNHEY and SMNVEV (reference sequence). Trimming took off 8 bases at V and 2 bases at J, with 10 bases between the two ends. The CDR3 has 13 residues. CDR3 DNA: TGTGCCAGCTGGGACTCCACTGGAAACACCATATATTTT. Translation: CASWDSTGNTIYF.

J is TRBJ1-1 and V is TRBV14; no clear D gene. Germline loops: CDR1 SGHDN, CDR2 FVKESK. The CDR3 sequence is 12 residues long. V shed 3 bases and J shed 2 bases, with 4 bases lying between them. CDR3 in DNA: TGTGCCAGCAGCCACACCAACACTGAAGCTTTCTTT. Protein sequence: CASSHTNTEAFF.

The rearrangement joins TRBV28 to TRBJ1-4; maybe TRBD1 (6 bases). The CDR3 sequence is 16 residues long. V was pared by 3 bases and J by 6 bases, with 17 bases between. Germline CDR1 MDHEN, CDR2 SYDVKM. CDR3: CASSFQIGGADEKLFF. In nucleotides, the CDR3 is TGTGCCAGCAGTTTCCAAATTGGGGGCGCGGATGAAAAACTGTTTTTT.

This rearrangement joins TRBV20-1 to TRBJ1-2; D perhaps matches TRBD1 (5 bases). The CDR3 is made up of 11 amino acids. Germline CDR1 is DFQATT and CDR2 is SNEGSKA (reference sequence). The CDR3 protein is CTSDSSLGYTF. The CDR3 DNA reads TGCACCTCTGACAGCTCCCTTGGCTACACCTTC.

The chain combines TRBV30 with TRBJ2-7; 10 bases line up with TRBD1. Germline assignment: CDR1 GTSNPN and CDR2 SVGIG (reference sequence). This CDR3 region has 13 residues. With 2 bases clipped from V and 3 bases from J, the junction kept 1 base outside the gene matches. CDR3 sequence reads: CAWSRTGGYEQYF. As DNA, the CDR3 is TGTGCCTGGAGTCGGACAGGGGGCTACGAGCAGTACTTC.

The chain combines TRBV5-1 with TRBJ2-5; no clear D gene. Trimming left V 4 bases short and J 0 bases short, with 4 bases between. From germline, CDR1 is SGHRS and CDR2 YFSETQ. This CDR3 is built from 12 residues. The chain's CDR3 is CASSVDQETQYF. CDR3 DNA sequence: TGCGCCAGCAGCGTGGACCAAGAGACCCAGTACTTC. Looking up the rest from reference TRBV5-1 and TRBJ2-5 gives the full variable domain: KAGVTQTPRYLIKTRGQQVTLSCSPISGHRSVSWYQQTPGQGLQFLFEYFSETQRNKGNFPGRFSGRQFSNSRSEMNVSTLELGDSALYLCASSVDQETQYFGPGTRLLVL.